The 4 T cell receptor beta chains presented below share a single source sample, sequenced in a study of shared clonotypes between healthy human individuals. Assay used: immunoSEQ multiplex PCR; TCRdb lists only in-frame clones, some missing. This table has around 940,000 clones, roughly 72% appearing once. The source material was memory CD4+ T cells sorted from blood. Described subset: CD45RA-negative fraction. The receptors shown here come from a young man in good health.

The rearrangement links TRBV6-6 to TRBJ1-5, with D maybe TRBD1 (6 bases). V gave up 7 bases and J gave up 7 bases, with 23 bases separating them. Germline CDR1 reads MNHNY; CDR2 reads SVGAGI (reference sequence). The CDR3 is 16 residues long. The CDR3 DNA sequence: TGTGCCAGCAACCGAGGGACAACGGTGGAAGGACAGCCCCAGCATTTT. Protein: CASNRGTTVEGQPQHF.

The genes are TRBV9 and TRBJ1-1; D not certain. Germline CDR1 reads SGDLS; CDR2 reads YYNGEE. The CDR3 is 17 residues long. V gave up 3 bases and J gave up 0 bases, with 18 bases separating them. The CDR3 region is CASSAGRRGYMNTEAFF. CDR3 bases: TGTGCCAGCAGCGCAGGACGGCGGGGATATATGAACACTGAAGCTTTCTTT.

The rearrangement links TRBV10-1 to TRBJ1-4, with D perhaps TRBD1 (6 bases). The V gene lost 6 bases and the J gene lost 3 bases, with 17 bases spanning the gap. Per the germline V gene, CDR1 is WNHNN and CDR2 is SYGVQD (reference sequence). This CDR3 has 16 residues. The CDR3 loop is CASRATGTDPNEKLFF. DNA for the CDR3: TGCGCCAGCAGAGCCACAGGGACGGATCCTAATGAAAAACTGTTTTTT.

This clone was observed once. The rearrangement uses TRBV18 and TRBJ2-1; possibly TRBD1 for D (5 bases). Trimming pared 6 bases from V and 5 bases from J, leaving 17 bases between. Germline V gene lookup returns CDR1 KGHSH and CDR2 LQKENI. CDR3 length equals 15 residues. The DNA of the CDR3 is TGTGCCAGCTCGCTACCAAGGGGAAGCCACAATGAGCAGTTCTTC. It encodes CASSLPRGSHNEQFF.